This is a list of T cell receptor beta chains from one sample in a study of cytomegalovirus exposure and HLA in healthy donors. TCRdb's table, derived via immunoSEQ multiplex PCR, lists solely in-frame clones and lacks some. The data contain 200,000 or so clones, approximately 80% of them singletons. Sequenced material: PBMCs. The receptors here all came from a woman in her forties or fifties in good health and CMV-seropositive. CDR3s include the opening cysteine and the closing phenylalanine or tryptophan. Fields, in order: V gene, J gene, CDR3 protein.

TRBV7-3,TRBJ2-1,CASSSRSGGANYNEQFF
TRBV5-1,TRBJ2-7,CASSLTFQGALSGYEQYF
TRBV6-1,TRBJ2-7,CASSLQGPPYEQYF
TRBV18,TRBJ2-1,CASSLDWSSYNEQFF
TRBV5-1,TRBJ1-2,CASSTGQLAPNYGYTF
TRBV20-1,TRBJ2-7,CSVSGIYEQYF
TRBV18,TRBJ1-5,CASSLDSLVQHF
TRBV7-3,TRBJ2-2,CASSLAGGSNTGELFF
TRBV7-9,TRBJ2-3,CASSPLSSTDTQYF
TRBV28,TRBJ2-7,CASSRTGGDEQYF
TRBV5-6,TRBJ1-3,CASSARQFSGNTIYF
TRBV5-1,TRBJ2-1,CASSLEGGSYNEQFF
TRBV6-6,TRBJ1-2,CASSQGPKGGYTF
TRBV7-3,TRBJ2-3,CASSLDPTWTQYF
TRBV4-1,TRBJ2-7,CASSQYPADSLSEQYF
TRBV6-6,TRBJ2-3,CASSYDRGTQYF
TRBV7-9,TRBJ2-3,CASSFHGGSRDTQYF
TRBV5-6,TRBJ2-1,CASSLADYEQFF
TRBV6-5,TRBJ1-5,CASRRGISNQPQHF
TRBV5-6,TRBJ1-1,CASSQGKDAFF
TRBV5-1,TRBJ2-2,CASSLLAGAERTGELFF
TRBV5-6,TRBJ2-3,CASSLEQGVGTQYF
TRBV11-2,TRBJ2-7,CASTLGGDTEQYF
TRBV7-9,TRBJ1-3,CASSVRGSGNTIYF
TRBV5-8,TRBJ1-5,CASSSGQGMNQPQHF
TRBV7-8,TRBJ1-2,CASSVDSSYGYTF